Listed here are 28 T cell receptor beta chains from one sample, sequenced in a study of blood T cell repertoires in COVID-19. Using immunoSEQ multiplex PCR, the repertoire was profiled, and TCRdb retains in-frame clones only, with some absent. The sample yields about 300,000 clones, 75% to 90% seen once. Sequencing was performed on PBMCs or T cells enriched from blood (not recorded which). Receptor source: a woman aged 25 to 39 who had been exposed to COVID-19.

The chain carries TRBV9 and TRBJ2-1; TRBD2 might be the D (5 bases). The germline CDR1 and CDR2 sequences are SGDLS and YYNGEE. The CDR3 consists of 17 residues. The V end was cut by 4 bases, the J end by 0 bases, with 17 bases between. CDR3 DNA sequence: TGTGCCAGCAGCCGGTTTTTGGAGCGGAGCTCCTACAATGAGCAGTTCTTC. Translating it yields CASSRFLERSSYNEQFF.

The chain employs TRBV28 and TRBJ1-4; D unresolved. Per the germline V gene, CDR1 is MDHEN and CDR2 is SYDVKM. The V and J ends lost 6 bases and 8 bases respectively, with 7 bases between them. There are 11 residues in the CDR3. CDR3 sequence reads: CASRNEEKLFF. The CDR3 DNA sequence: TGTGCCAGCAGAAACGAGGAAAAACTGTTTTTT.

The CDR3 reads CASSQDAHTGGGYTF. CDR3 DNA sequence: TGCGCCAGCAGCCAAGATGCCCACACAGGGGGTGGCTACACCTTC. This chain links TRBV4-3 with TRBJ1-2; the match to TRBD1 covers 8 bases. The germline V gene encodes CDR1 LGHNA and CDR2 YSLEER. The CDR3 contains 15 residues. The V gene end was trimmed by 0 bases and the J gene end by 7 bases; junction bases not matched to a gene: 7.

This chain connects TRBV30 to TRBJ1-4, with 9 nucleotides matching TRBD1. The V segment lost 3 bases and the J segment 8 bases; nucleotides outside the gene matches: 7. The CDR3 spans 14 residues. The germline V gene encodes CDR1 GTSNPN and CDR2 SVGIG (reference sequence). In DNA, the CDR3 is TGTGCCTGGAGCCCCGGACAGGGGAGGGAAAAACTGTTTTTT. As protein: CAWSPGQGREKLFF.

The rearrangement uses TRBV12-3 or TRBV12-4 and TRBJ2-5; TRBD1 aligns across 7 bases. The CDR3 runs 13 residues. Trimming at V came to 6 bases and at J to 2 bases, leaving 3 bases not matched to a gene. This CDR3 is CASRETGQETQYF. The CDR3 nucleotides read TGTGCCAGCAGAGAGACAGGGCAAGAGACCCAGTACTTC.

DNA for the CDR3: TGTGCCAGCAGTCACGACAGGGAGACAACTAATGAAAAACTGTTTTTT. Encoded protein: CASSHDRETTNEKLFF. V and J are TRBV7-8 and TRBJ1-4, with 7 bases identical to TRBD1. Germline V CDR1 and CDR2: SGHVS, FQNEAQ. Trimming removed 6 bases from V and 0 bases from J; junction bases left unmatched: 7. The CDR3 has 16 amino acids.

The chain is built from TRBV5-6 and TRBJ1-2, with no clear D. The ends were cut back, 1 base at V and 6 bases at J, with 16 bases in the middle. Germline loops: CDR1 SGHDT, CDR2 YYEEEE. CDR3 length: 15 residues. The CDR3, as DNA: TGTGCCAGCAGCTTGCAGATTCGGAAGGAGAATGGCTACACCTTC. This codes for CASSLQIRKENGYTF. Filled out from reference TRBV5-6 and TRBJ1-2, the complete variable domain reads DAGVTQSPTHLIKTRGQQVTLRCSPKSGHDTVSWYQQALGQGPQFIFQYYEEEERQRGNFPDRFSGHQFPNYSSELNVNALLLGDSALYLCASSLQIRKENGYTFGSGTRLTVV.

This rearrangement joins TRBV9 to TRBJ2-5; possibly TRBD2 for D (7 bases). The CDR3 covers 16 residues. The germline V gene has CDR1 SGDLS and CDR2 YYNGEE. V was pared by 0 bases and J by 4 bases, with 16 bases between. The CDR3 DNA sequence: TGTGCCAGCAGCGTAGTGGGGGGGCAAGACAGAGAGACCCAGTACTTC. Amino acids: CASSVVGGQDRETQYF.

The chain links TRBV6-5 to TRBJ1-2; possibly TRBD1 for D (6 bases). The germline V gene has CDR1 MNHEY and CDR2 SVGAGI. With 4 bases removed from V and 0 bases from J, the gap between germline ends came to 12 bases. The CDR3 runs 15 residues. CDR3 loop: CASSSWTATNYGYTF. Here the CDR3 DNA reads TGTGCCAGCAGTTCTTGGACAGCGACTAACTATGGCTACACCTTC.

The chain has TRBV18 and TRBJ2-1; TRBD2 matches 8 bases. Germline lookup yields CDR1 KGHSH and CDR2 LQKENI. V trimming: 6 bases; J trimming: 9 bases; junction bases outside the gene matches: 10. CDR3 size: 14 residues. The CDR3 DNA is TGTGCCAGCTCCCTGGTCAGCGGGGGAAGTGAGCAGTTCTTC. It encodes CASSLVSGGSEQFF. The entire variable domain, with the rest obtained from reference TRBV18 and TRBJ2-1, is as follows: NAGVMQNPRHLVRRRGQEARLRCSPMKGHSHVYWYRQLPEEGLKFMVYLQKENIIDESGMPKERFSAEFPKEGPSILRIQQVVRGDSAAYFCASSLVSGGSEQFFGPGTRLTVL.

The chain has TRBV5-8 and TRBJ1-5; 7 bases match TRBD1. Germline V gene data show CDR1 as SGHTS and CDR2 as YDEGEE. The CDR3 runs to 18 residues. Trimming took 5 bases from V and 2 from J; bases not matched to a gene: 16. The CDR3 DNA follows: TGTGCCAGCAGAACTAATGACAGGGAAAGAAAAGGCAATCAGCCCCAGCATTTT. This encodes CASRTNDRERKGNQPQHF.

The chain is built from TRBV6-4 and TRBJ1-1, with a possible D match to TRBD1 (6 bases). This CDR3 has 14 amino acids. V was shortened by 2 bases and J by 3 bases, with 10 bases between the two germline ends. Germline loops: CDR1 MRHNA, CDR2 SNTAGT. The CDR3 sequence is CASSDQEGDTEAFF. CDR3 nucleotide sequence: TGTGCCAGCAGTGACCAAGAGGGGGACACTGAAGCTTTCTTT.

V gene TRBV11-2 combines with J gene TRBJ2-5, with 7 bases fitting TRBD2. The CDR3 has 15 amino acids. Germline V gene data show CDR1 as SGHAT and CDR2 as FQNNGV. The V segment lost 5 bases and the J segment 3 bases; nucleotides outside the gene matches: 9. As DNA, the CDR3 is TGTGCCAGCAGCGGGAGCGGGAAACCTAAAGAGACCCAGTACTTC. It is translated as CASSGSGKPKETQYF.

The rearrangement joins TRBV30 to TRBJ1-2, with D possibly matching TRBD1 (5 bases). V was cut by 0 bases and J by 4 bases, with 15 bases left in between. The germline V gene has CDR1 GTSNPN and CDR2 SVGIG (reference sequence). CDR3 length equals 15 residues. This CDR3 is CAWSVIGEHIYGYTF. The CDR3 DNA reads TGTGCCTGGAGTGTGATAGGGGAACATATCTATGGCTACACCTTC.

This chain connects TRBV18 to TRBJ2-7; no firm D call. V was trimmed by 6 bases and J by 0 bases, leaving 9 bases between them. Per the germline V gene, CDR1 is KGHSH and CDR2 is LQKENI. The CDR3 totals 13 residues. DNA for the CDR3: TGTGCCAGCTCGCACAGTAACTCCTACGAGCAGTACTTC. Protein: CASSHSNSYEQYF.

This clone was recorded once. The chain combines TRBV7-9 with TRBJ2-5; TRBD2 matches 7 bases. Germline V gene data show CDR1 as SEHNR and CDR2 as FQNEAQ (reference sequence). J lost 1 base, V lost 1 base, and 9 bases had no gene match. This CDR3 is 17 amino acids long. The CDR3 sequence: CASSLGLRGVIQETQYF. CDR3 nucleotide sequence: TGTGCCAGCAGCTTAGGTCTTCGGGGGGTAATCCAAGAGACCCAGTACTTC.

The chain uses TRBV28 and TRBJ1-5; D uncertain. Looked up from germline, CDR1 is MDHEN and CDR2 is SYDVKM. The CDR3 has 14 residues. Trimming took 7 bases from V and 6 from J, leaving 16 bases between them. CDR3 residues: CASIPRGGAQPQHF. CDR3 in DNA: TGTGCCAGCATCCCCCGAGGAGGCGCTCAGCCCCAGCATTTT.

Here the CDR3 DNA reads TGTGCCAGCAGCTTAGTAGGAGGGAACGGCTACACCTTC. Translation gives CASSLVGGNGYTF. The V and J genes are TRBV7-2 and TRBJ1-2; no clear D gene. Germline lookup yields CDR1 SGHTA and CDR2 FQGNSA. Trimming removed 1 base at V and 8 bases at J, with 11 bases between. CDR3 length: 13 amino acids.

The rearrangement uses TRBV15 and TRBJ1-4; 7 positions match TRBD1. J gave up 8 bases and V 4 bases, and 10 bases lay outside the gene matches. This CDR3 region has 15 residues. The germline CDR1 and CDR2 sequences are LNHNV and YYDKDF (reference sequence). CDR3 region: CATSTEDRVGEKLFF. CDR3 sequence (DNA): TGTGCCACCAGCACAGAAGACAGGGTGGGCGAAAAACTGTTTTTT.

This chain uses TRBV6-2 or TRBV6-3 with TRBJ2-7, with D possibly matching TRBD1 (5 bases). The V and J ends lost 6 bases and 3 bases respectively, with 15 bases between them. Germline CDR1 is MNHEY and CDR2 is SVGEGT. The CDR3 is 14 residues long. Written as DNA, the CDR3 is TGTGCCAGCAGCCAAGCAGGGTTTATCTACGAGCAGTACTTC. Translated, it gives CASSQAGFIYEQYF.

Written as DNA, the CDR3 is TGTGCCAGCGGCCTAGCGGGGGGCGAGCAGTACTTC. This encodes CASGLAGGEQYF. This chain joins TRBV7-8 and TRBJ2-7; 11 positions match TRBD2. Germline V gene data show CDR1 as SGHVS and CDR2 as FQNEAQ. The CDR3 has 12 amino acids. V was clipped by 8 bases and J by 6 bases; unmatched bases: 3.

The count of this clone is one. The rearrangement uses TRBV28 and TRBJ2-1, with 11 bases fitting TRBD2. Per germline, CDR1 MDHEN and CDR2 SYDVKM. With 3 bases clipped from V and 7 bases from J, the junction kept 8 bases outside the gene matches. The CDR3 loop spans 16 amino acids. In DNA, the CDR3 is TGTGCCAGCAGTTTCCTCCTAGCGGGAGGAAAGAATGAGCAGTTCTTC. Translation gives CASSFLLAGGKNEQFF.

This chain joins TRBV4-2 and TRBJ2-3, with 9 bases aligning to TRBD2. Germline lookup yields CDR1 LGHNA and CDR2 YNFKEQ. This CDR3 region has 18 residues. Trimming removed 0 bases from V and 5 bases from J; junction bases left unmatched: 12. CDR3 region: CASSQDRRAGGYVDTQYF. The CDR3 DNA sequence: TGTGCCAGCAGCCAAGATCGGCGAGCGGGGGGTTATGTAGATACGCAGTATTTT.

V gene TRBV4-1 combines with J gene TRBJ2-1; TRBD2 agrees at 9 bases. The CDR3 length is 16 residues. Germline V lookup: CDR1 MGHRA, CDR2 YSYEKL. V was pared by 1 base and J by 4 bases, with 5 bases of the junction left unmatched. The CDR3 bases are TGCGCCAGCAGCCAAGGTCTAGCGGGAAGATACAATGAGCAGTTCTTC. It yields the protein CASSQGLAGRYNEQFF.

This chain connects TRBV2 to TRBJ2-3; the match to TRBD2 covers 8 bases. The CDR3 loop spans 15 amino acids. Germline V gene sequence: CDR1 SNHLY, CDR2 FYNNEI. Trimming cost V 4 bases and J 3 bases; bases outside gene matches: 6. CDR3 nucleotide sequence: TGTGCCAGCAGTGTAAAGCGGGAGAAGACAGATACGCAGTATTTT. Protein product: CASSVKREKTDTQYF.

The V call is TRBV27, the J call TRBJ2-1; 12 bases are a match to TRBD2. The CDR3 has 16 residues. J gave up 8 bases and V 0 bases, and 5 bases lay outside the gene matches. In germline, CDR1 is MNHEY, CDR2 SMNVEV (reference sequence). CDR3 sequence reads: CASSLSLAGGIYEQFF. CDR3 nucleotides: TGTGCCAGCAGTTTATCTCTAGCGGGAGGGATATATGAGCAGTTCTTC.

This rearrangement joins TRBV9 to TRBJ2-7; 7 bases match TRBD1. The CDR3 runs 14 residues. The V and J ends lost 4 bases and 7 bases, in that order; junction bases with no gene match: 11. Germline assignment: CDR1 SGDLS and CDR2 YYNGEE. The CDR3 loop reads CASSRTGTEEEQYF. CDR3 nucleotides: TGTGCCAGCAGCCGAACCGGGACAGAGGAAGAGCAGTACTTC.

This rearrangement joins TRBV5-4 to TRBJ1-6; D unclear. The V and J ends lost 0 bases and 1 base respectively, with 5 bases between them. The CDR3 is 15 amino acids. Per the germline V gene, CDR1 is SGHNT and CDR2 is YYREEE (reference sequence). The CDR3 reads CASSLDTSYNSPLHF. CDR3 coding DNA: TGTGCCAGCAGCTTGGACACGTCCTATAATTCACCCCTCCACTTT.